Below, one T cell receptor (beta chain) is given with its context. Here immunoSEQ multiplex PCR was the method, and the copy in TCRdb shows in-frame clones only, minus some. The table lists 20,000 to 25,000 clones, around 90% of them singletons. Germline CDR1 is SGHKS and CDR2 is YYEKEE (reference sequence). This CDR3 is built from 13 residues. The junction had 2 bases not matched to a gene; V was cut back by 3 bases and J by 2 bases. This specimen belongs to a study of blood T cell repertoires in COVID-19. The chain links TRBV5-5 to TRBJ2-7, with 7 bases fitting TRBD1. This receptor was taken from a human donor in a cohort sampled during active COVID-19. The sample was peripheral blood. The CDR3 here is CASSWQGAYEQYF. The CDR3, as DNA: TGTGCCAGCAGCTGGCAGGGGGCCTACGAGCAGTACTTC.